This TCR beta chain emerged from a study of blood T cell repertoires in COVID-19. About the study: PBMCs, B-cell-depleted T cells, or T cells provided the cDNA or gDNA that made up the material.

This clone was picked up one time. Per germline, CDR1 MNHEY and CDR2 SVGAGI. This CDR3 region has 13 residues. The trim removed 6 bases at V and 6 bases at J, leaving 2 bases unmatched. In the authors' methods: Quantification of nucleated cells was approximated via reference gene primer amplification. Profiled with immunoSEQ multiplex PCR; TCRdb holds only in-frame clones, not every one. That table is the source of V, J and clone size, and D and trimming were worked out from the DNA. In the table there are about 400,000 clones, approximately 86% of which are singletons. Sequenced: peripheral blood. This chain joins TRBV6-5 and TRBJ2-2; 9 bases fit TRBD1. The sequence was obtained from a human donor in a cohort sampled during active COVID-19. The CDR3 DNA follows: TGTGCCAGCAGAAGACAGGGGGCCGGGGAGCTGTTTTTT. This sequence encodes CASRRQGAGELFF.